The 32 T cell receptor beta chains below come from one sample, sequenced in a study of blood T cell repertoires in COVID-19. This table comes from immunoSEQ multiplex PCR, and its TCRdb copy is limited to in-frame clones, with some not included. This table has roughly 230,000 clones, around four fifths appearing once. The sequencing sample was made of peripheral blood. These TCRs come from a man aged 35-49 years with active or convalescent COVID-19.

In this sample, this clone turned up once. The chain recombines TRBV30 with TRBJ1-6, with 11 bases identical to TRBD1. J was trimmed by 5 bases and V by 1 base; bases with no gene match: 4. Germline loops: CDR1 GTSNPN, CDR2 SVGIG (reference sequence). CDR3 length: 16 amino acids. The CDR3 nucleotides are TGTGCCTGGAGTGGGACGGGACAGGGGGATAATTCACCCCTCCACTTT. It yields the protein CAWSGTGQGDNSPLHF.

The chain recombines TRBV30 with TRBJ1-5, with D unclear. The germline V gene encodes CDR1 GTSNPN and CDR2 SVGIG (reference sequence). Trimming removed 1 base from V and 9 bases from J, with 22 bases in between. The length of the CDR3 is 16 residues. The CDR3 loop is CAWSAPNGERGWPQHF. The DNA of the CDR3 is TGTGCCTGGAGTGCCCCGAATGGGGAGCGAGGCTGGCCCCAGCATTTT.

CDR3 sequence reads: CAWTPPPPGTEAFF. The CDR3 DNA sequence: TGTGCCTGGACTCCACCCCCCCCAGGCACTGAAGCTTTCTTT. The chain recombines TRBV30 with TRBJ1-1, with D unclear. The CDR3 runs to 14 residues. Germline assignment: CDR1 GTSNPN and CDR2 SVGIG (reference sequence). Trimming took 4 bases from V and 4 from J, leaving 16 bases between them.

The rearrangement links TRBV6-6 to TRBJ2-7; TRBD2 matches 15 bases. The CDR3 contains 15 residues. CDR1 and CDR2 (germline): MNHNY, SVGAGI (reference sequence). Trimming cost V 2 bases and J 7 bases; bases outside gene matches: 3. The CDR3 nucleotides are TGTGCCAGCAGTTACACTGGGACTAGCGGGAGGGAGCAGTACTTC. This sequence encodes CASSYTGTSGREQYF.

The CDR3 loop is CASREDTEAFF. DNA of the CDR3: TGTGCCTCCAGGGAGGACACTGAAGCTTTCTTT. The chain links TRBV19 to TRBJ1-1; the D gene is possibly TRBD1 (5 bases). Germline V lookup: CDR1 LNHDA, CDR2 SQIVND (reference sequence). The germline V and J ends were trimmed by 11 bases and 3 bases, with 10 bases remaining between them. This CDR3 spans 11 amino acids.

The chain has TRBV2 and TRBJ1-5; no reliable D call. The V gene's germline CDR1 is SNHLY and CDR2 FYNNEI. The length of the CDR3 is 17 residues. Trimming cost V 7 bases and J 7 bases, with 26 bases left between them. The CDR3 DNA is TGTGCCAGCAAGGGTTTTTTCTCTTCGGGAGGCGGACAGCCCCAGCATTTT. As protein: CASKGFFSSGGGQPQHF. The full variable domain, completed using reference TRBV2 and TRBJ1-5, is EPEVTQTPSHQVTQMGQEVILRCVPISNHLYFYWYRQILGQKVEFLVSFYNNEISEKSEIFDDQFSVERPDGSNFTLKIRSTKLEDSAMYFCASKGFFSSGGGQPQHFGDGTRLSIL.

The chain joins TRBV5-5 to TRBJ1-1, with unresolved D. CDR3 size: 13 residues. The V end was cut by 4 bases, the J end by 1 base, with 8 bases between. The germline V gene encodes CDR1 SGHKS and CDR2 YYEKEE (reference sequence). CDR3 residues: CASSREANTEAFF. Here the CDR3 DNA reads TGTGCCAGCAGCAGGGAGGCGAACACTGAAGCTTTCTTT.

With respect to this clone: Other DNA sequences in the same sample also yield this CDR3. The chain joins TRBV29-1 to TRBJ1-1; D might be TRBD1 (5 bases). Trimming shortened V by 4 bases and J by 0 bases, and 9 bases separated the two germline ends. Per the germline V gene, CDR1 is SQVTM and CDR2 is ANQGSEA. There are 13 residues in the CDR3. The CDR3 DNA is TGCAGCGTTGGGGGGGTCATGAACACTGAAGCTTTCTTT. It codes for CSVGGVMNTEAFF.

V gene TRBV29-1 combines with J gene TRBJ2-7; TRBD1 is a possible D gene (5 bases). Trimming removed 6 bases from V and 2 bases from J, with 14 bases in between. CDR1 is SQVTM and CDR2 is ANQGSEA in the germline V gene. The CDR3 has 13 amino acids. Here the CDR3 DNA reads TGCAGCGTCATAGGACAAGGAACCTACGAGCAGTACTTC. This sequence encodes CSVIGQGTYEQYF.

This clone was seen a handful of times. V usage is TRBV6-1 and J usage is TRBJ2-7; no definite D call. The CDR3 extends over 11 amino acids. CDR1 is MNHNS, CDR2 SASEGT, per germline. V was cut by 2 bases and J by 4 bases, with 3 bases left in between. The CDR3 spells CASSELYEQYF. CDR3 DNA sequence: TGTGCCAGCAGTGAACTGTACGAGCAGTACTTC.

The rearrangement joins TRBV29-1 to TRBJ1-2; D is unresolved. Trimming took off 0 bases at V and 2 bases at J, with 7 bases between the two ends. Germline V gene lookup returns CDR1 SQVTM and CDR2 ANQGSEA. The CDR3 spans 13 residues. CDR3 DNA sequence: TGCAGCGTTGAAGAGCTACAGAACTATGGCTACACCTTC. The encoded protein is CSVEELQNYGYTF. Looking up the rest from reference TRBV29-1 and TRBJ1-2 gives the full variable domain: SAVISQKPSRDICQRGTSLTIQCQVDSQVTMMFWYRQQPGQSLTLIATANQGSEATYESGFVIDKFPISRPNLTFSTLTVSNMSPEDSSIYLCSVEELQNYGYTFGSGTRLTVV.

The CDR3 DNA follows: TGCGCCAGCAGACCGGGGTCTAGCACAGATACGCAGTATTTT. This encodes CASRPGSSTDTQYF. The rearrangement joins TRBV5-1 to TRBJ2-3, with D tentatively TRBD2 (5 bases). V was cut by 5 bases and J by 0 bases, with 10 bases left in between. The CDR3 is 14 residues long. Germline CDR1 and CDR2: SGHRS and YFSETQ.

The chain carries TRBV19 and TRBJ1-5; D is possibly TRBD1 (6 bases). The V end lost 4 bases, the J end lost 5 bases, and 18 bases lay between the germline ends. Germline-derived CDR1 and CDR2 are LNHDA and SQIVND (reference sequence). This CDR3 is 16 amino acids long. The CDR3 spells CASSNLGGSDDQPQHF. In DNA form, the CDR3 reads TGTGCCAGTAGTAACCTAGGGGGATCCGACGATCAGCCCCAGCATTTT.

The J gene is TRBJ1-2, the V gene TRBV24-1; D not certain. Between the trimmed V and J ends, which lost 3 bases and 4 bases, there was a span of 20 bases. The CDR3 has 17 amino acids. Germline V gene sequence: CDR1 KGHDR, CDR2 SFDVKD. This CDR3 is CATSDHGSALGGYGYTF. The CDR3 DNA follows: TGTGCCACCAGTGATCACGGGAGTGCGCTGGGTGGCTATGGCTACACCTTC.

The chain combines TRBV7-8 with TRBJ2-2; D remains unclear. The germline gives CDR1 SGHVS, CDR2 FQNEAQ. Trimming cost V 3 bases and J 1 base, with 6 bases left between them. The CDR3 sequence is 14 residues long. CDR3 in amino acids: CASSLSENTGELFF. The CDR3 DNA follows: TGTGCCAGCAGCTTGAGTGAGAACACCGGGGAGCTGTTTTTT.

The J gene is TRBJ1-1, the V gene TRBV14, with D perhaps TRBD1 (5 bases). The CDR3 spans 16 residues. Germline loops: CDR1 SGHDN, CDR2 FVKESK. Trimming cost V 1 base and J 0 bases, with 12 bases left between them. CDR3 bases: TGTGCCAGCAGCCAAGTCGGGGGGGGACTGAACACTGAAGCTTTCTTT. Translated: CASSQVGGGLNTEAFF.

The chain links TRBV7-2 to TRBJ1-1; 9 bases are a match to TRBD1. The CDR3 spans 15 residues. CDR1 and CDR2 from the germline V gene are SGHTA and FQGNSA. J gave up 1 base and V 5 bases, and 5 bases lay outside the gene matches. The CDR3 protein is CASSPWTGANTEAFF. The CDR3 coding sequence is TGTGCCAGCAGCCCCTGGACAGGGGCGAACACTGAAGCTTTCTTT.

This clone was observed a single time. The chain couples TRBV30 to TRBJ1-2; the match to TRBD1 covers 7 bases. The CDR3 covers 14 residues. Germline loops: CDR1 GTSNPN, CDR2 SVGIG (reference sequence). Unmatched junction bases numbered 9, after V lost 4 bases and J lost 4 bases. The CDR3 protein is CAWTHSGTAYGYTF. CDR3 coding DNA: TGTGCCTGGACCCACTCTGGGACAGCCTATGGCTACACCTTC. The whole variable domain, filled in from reference TRBV30 and TRBJ1-2, reads SQTIHQWPATLVQPVGSPLSLECTVEGTSNPNLYWYRQAAGRGLQLLFYSVGIGQISSEVPQNLSASRPQDRQFILSSKKLLLSDSGFYLCAWTHSGTAYGYTFGSGTRLTVV.

The genes are TRBV29-1 and TRBJ1-2; TRBD1 aligns across 9 bases. The length of the CDR3 is 13 residues. CDR1 is SQVTM and CDR2 is ANQGSEA in the germline V gene. The junction had 3 bases not matched to a gene; V was cut back by 5 bases and J by 2 bases. The CDR3 sequence is CSVWTGENYGYTF. CDR3 coding DNA: TGCAGCGTTTGGACAGGGGAAAACTATGGCTACACCTTC.

The gene calls are TRBV19 and TRBJ1-2; 7 nucleotides line up with TRBD1. V gave up 7 bases and J gave up 5 bases; unmatched junction bases: 7. The CDR3 sequence is 13 residues long. Looked up from germline, CDR1 is LNHDA and CDR2 is SQIVND (reference sequence). CDR3 amino acids: CASTGTEIYGYTF. DNA of the CDR3: TGTGCCAGTACCGGGACAGAAATATATGGCTACACCTTC.

The table lists this clone with a few counts. This chain links TRBV7-8 with TRBJ1-4, with 7 bases matching TRBD1. The trim removed 2 bases at V and 0 bases at J, leaving 6 bases unmatched. This CDR3 region has 17 residues. Germline CDR1 reads SGHVS; CDR2 reads FQNEAQ. CDR3 nucleotide sequence: TGTGCCAGCAGCTTACGTCCAGGGGGAGCAACTAATGAAAAACTGTTTTTT. Translation: CASSLRPGGATNEKLFF.

This rearrangement joins TRBV28 to TRBJ1-6; 9 bases map to TRBD1. This CDR3 comprises 17 residues. V dropped 1 base and J dropped 9; count of bases not matched to a gene: 10. Germline assignment: CDR1 MDHEN and CDR2 SYDVKM. CDR3 bases: TGTGCCAGCAGTTTATACTTACAGGGGGCCCATGGTTCACCCCTCCACTTT. Its protein is CASSLYLQGAHGSPLHF. Looking up the rest from reference TRBV28 and TRBJ1-6 gives the full variable domain: DVKVTQSSRYLVKRTGEKVFLECVQDMDHENMFWYRQDPGLGLRLIYFSYDVKMKEKGDIPEGYSVSREKKERFSLILESASTNQTSMYLCASSLYLQGAHGSPLHFGNGTRLTVT.

V and J are TRBV24-1 and TRBJ2-7; the D gene is possibly TRBD2 (6 bases). Deletions cut 12 bases from V and 2 bases from J, with 13 bases between. The germline gives CDR1 KGHDR, CDR2 SFDVKD. The CDR3 loop spans 12 amino acids. The CDR3 nucleotides read TGTGCCCCCGGGGGTCTAACCTACGAGCAGTACTTC. It specifies CAPGGLTYEQYF.

The chain is built from TRBV12-3 or TRBV12-4 and TRBJ1-4; TRBD1 matches at 7 bases. The length of the CDR3 is 13 residues. J lost 8 bases, V lost 2 bases, and 2 bases had no gene match. The CDR3 coding sequence is TGTGCCAGCAGTTTAAAAGGGGGCGAAAAACTGTTTTTT. It translates to CASSLKGGEKLFF.

Here the CDR3 DNA reads TGTGCCAGCAGCTTACAGGGAGGTCAGCCCCAGCATTTT. This gives the protein CASSLQGGQPQHF. The V and J genes are TRBV7-9 and TRBJ1-5; maybe TRBD1 (5 bases). The CDR3 has 13 residues. V lost 2 bases, J lost 6 bases, and 8 bases lay in between. Per the germline V gene, CDR1 is SEHNR and CDR2 is FQNEAQ (reference sequence).

This clone is a singleton in its sample. V and J are TRBV11-2 and TRBJ1-1; a possible D gene is TRBD1 (6 bases). The V gene lost 5 bases and the J gene lost 0 bases, with 10 bases spanning the gap. This CDR3 region has 14 residues. Germline lookup yields CDR1 SGHAT and CDR2 FQNNGV. CDR3 nucleotide sequence: TGTGCCAGCAGCGTACAGGGACTGAACACTGAAGCTTTCTTT. It yields the protein CASSVQGLNTEAFF.

V gene TRBV7-2 combines with J gene TRBJ2-2, with TRBD1 identical over 12 bases. Trimming took 4 bases from V and 6 from J; bases not matched to a gene: 3. The CDR3 consists of 15 residues. The germline V gene encodes CDR1 SGHTA and CDR2 FQGNSA. The CDR3 DNA follows: TGTGCCAGCAGCTCCGGGACAGGGGGCTCCGGGGAGCTGTTTTTT. This sequence encodes CASSSGTGGSGELFF.

The chain is built from TRBV6-1 and TRBJ1-1; TRBD1 matches 8 bases. After removal of 0 bases from V and 4 bases from J, the junction contained 4 bases not matched to a gene. This CDR3 has 15 amino acids. CDR1 and CDR2 (germline): MNHNS, SASEGT. The CDR3 DNA sequence: TGTGCCAGCAGTGAAGCCCAGGGGGCGAGCACTGAAGCTTTCTTT. It encodes CASSEAQGASTEAFF.

The genes are TRBV7-2 and TRBJ1-2; possibly TRBD1 for D (6 bases). The CDR3 consists of 14 residues. From germline, CDR1 is SGHTA and CDR2 FQGNSA. The V end was cut by 5 bases, the J end by 6 bases, with 16 bases between. CDR3 in DNA: TGTGCCAGCAGCCGCACCACAGGGCCCGATGGCTACACCTTC. Its protein is CASSRTTGPDGYTF.

The gene calls are TRBV7-2 and TRBJ1-1, with 10 bases identical to TRBD1. CDR1 and CDR2 (germline): SGHTA, FQGNSA. The ends lost 5 bases at V and 6 bases at J; junction bases unmatched: 9. The CDR3 contains 15 residues. This CDR3 is CASSATPGTGAEAFF. Written as DNA, the CDR3 is TGTGCCAGCAGCGCCACACCCGGGACAGGGGCTGAAGCTTTCTTT.

This chain connects TRBV7-3 to TRBJ2-1; unclear D gene. Germline assignment: CDR1 SGHTA and CDR2 FQGTGA. The CDR3 loop spans 14 amino acids. The ends were cut back, 0 bases at V and 5 bases at J, with 8 bases in the middle. For the CDR3, the DNA is TGTGCCAGCAGCTTAACGTCGTGGCACAATGAGCAGTTCTTC. It is translated as CASSLTSWHNEQFF.

CDR3 sequence reads: CASSLVFTDTQYF. Written as DNA, the CDR3 is TGCGCCAGCAGCTTGGTCTTCACAGATACGCAGTATTTT. This chain links TRBV5-1 with TRBJ2-3; D remains unclear. This CDR3 contains 13 residues. Trimming removed 0 bases at V and 2 bases at J, with 4 bases between. The germline V gene encodes CDR1 SGHRS and CDR2 YFSETQ. The full variable domain, completed using reference TRBV5-1 and TRBJ2-3, is KAGVTQTPRYLIKTRGQQVTLSCSPISGHRSVSWYQQTPGQGLQFLFEYFSETQRNKGNFPGRFSGRQFSNSRSEMNVSTLELGDSALYLCASSLVFTDTQYFGPGTRLTVL.